This T cell receptor beta chain was recovered during a study of blood T cell repertoires in COVID-19. This CDR3 is built from 14 residues. CDR1 and CDR2 (germline): MGHRA, YSYEKL. Trimming shortened V by 0 bases and J by 4 bases, and 7 bases separated the two germline ends. Repertoires were generated with immunoSEQ multiplex PCR, while TCRdb's copy carries only in-frame clones and drops some. The repertoire consists of 100,000 or so clones, with around 90% occurring once and the leading ten covering 5.7%. Sequencing was done on a sample of peripheral blood. This chain joins TRBV4-1 and TRBJ1-5; D not certain. The origin of this receptor is a man in his 70s with acute or convalescent COVID-19. CDR3 loop: CASSQEVRNQPQHF. The DNA for the CDR3 is TGCGCCAGCAGCCAAGAAGTGAGGAATCAGCCCCAGCATTTT.